This T cell receptor beta chain appears in the sequencing data of a study of beta chain features in type 1 diabetes. Points from the study as a whole: Cells that show high TCR expression could be over-represented by cDNA sequencing.

The sequenced template was cDNA made from the entire isolated RNA. Samples of naive, central memory and regulatory T cells yielded a mean of approximately 3.9 million reads. The repertoire was sequenced with immunoSEQ multiplex PCR; TCRdb's copy has only in-frame clones and lacks some. The sample shows roughly 610,000 clones, around 15% of them seen only once. As concerns this clone: Its antigen is unknown.

V was clipped by 3 bases and J by 6 bases; unmatched bases: 8. The CDR3 is 14 amino acids. CDR1 is ENHRY, CDR2 SYGVKD, per germline. The chain combines TRBV10-3 with TRBJ2-7; 7 nucleotides line up with TRBD1. Sample: naive CD4+ T cells from blood. The clonotype comes from a man aged 18 to 30 in good health. In DNA form, the CDR3 reads TGTGCCATCAGTGAACAGGGGTTGAGCGGCGAGCAGTACTTC. The encoded protein is CAISEQGLSGEQYF.